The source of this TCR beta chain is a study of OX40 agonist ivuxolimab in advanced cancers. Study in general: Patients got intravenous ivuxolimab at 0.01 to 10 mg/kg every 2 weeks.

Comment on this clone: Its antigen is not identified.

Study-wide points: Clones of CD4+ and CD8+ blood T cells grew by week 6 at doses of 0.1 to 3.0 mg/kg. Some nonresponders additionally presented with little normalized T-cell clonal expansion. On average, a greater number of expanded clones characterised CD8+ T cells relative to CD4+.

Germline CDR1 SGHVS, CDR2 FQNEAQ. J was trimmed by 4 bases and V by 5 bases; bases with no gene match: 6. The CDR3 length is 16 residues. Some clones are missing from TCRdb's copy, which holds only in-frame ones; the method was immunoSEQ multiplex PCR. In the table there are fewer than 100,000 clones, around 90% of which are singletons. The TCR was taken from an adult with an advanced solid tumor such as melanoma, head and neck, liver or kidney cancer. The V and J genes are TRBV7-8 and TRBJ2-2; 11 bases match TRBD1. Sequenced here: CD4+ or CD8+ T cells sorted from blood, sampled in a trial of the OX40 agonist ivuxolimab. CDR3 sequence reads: CASSLTGTGGTGELFF. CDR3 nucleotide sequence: TGTGCCAGCAGCCTTACCGGGACAGGGGGCACCGGGGAGCTGTTTTTT.